This passage covers 30 T cell receptor beta chains from one sample sequenced in a study of blood T cells in healthy people across ages. Together with a sample-barcoded 5' primer, a J-beta primer mix was included in a second PCR lasting about 7 to 11 cycles. TCRdb re-called the 5' RACE reads with MiXCR, one entry per CDR3 protein. The sample has approximately 1.5 million distinct CDR3 sequences; roughly two fifths are singletons. The sequencing input was blood. These receptors originate from a woman younger than 30 in good health.

V usage is TRBV30 and J usage is TRBJ2-1, with 7 bases matching TRBD2. Unmatched junction bases numbered 10, after V lost 2 bases and J lost 15 bases. This CDR3 spans 12 amino acids. Looked up from germline, CDR1 is GTSNPN and CDR2 is SVGIG (reference sequence). The CDR3 nucleotides are TGTGCCTGGAGTATCTCCGGGACTATTCCGTTCTTC. Its translation is CAWSISGTIPFF.

The rearrangement joins TRBV20-1 to TRBJ1-5; D is unresolved. This CDR3 contains 15 residues. Germline V CDR1 and CDR2: DFQATT, SNEGSKA (reference sequence). V was clipped by 0 bases and J by 0 bases, with 9 bases between them. CDR3 residues: CSARDVHSSNQPQHF. CDR3 nucleotide sequence: TGCAGTGCTAGAGATGTCCATTCTAGCAATCAGCCCCAGCATTTT.

This clonotype has more than one count but fewer than ten. Here the CDR3 DNA reads TGTGCCAGCAGCTTACGGAGCGAAAAACTGTTTTTT. The encoded protein is CASSLRSEKLFF. J is TRBJ1-4 and V is TRBV7-2; no firm D call. Germline assignment: CDR1 SGHTA and CDR2 FQGNSA. The CDR3 has 12 amino acids. Trimming shortened V by 2 bases and J by 8 bases, and 6 bases separated the two germline ends.

V gene TRBV7-2 combines with J gene TRBJ1-2, with a tentative D call TRBD1 (5 bases). Looked up from germline, CDR1 is SGHTA and CDR2 is FQGNSA. The germline V and J ends were trimmed by 1 base and 5 bases, with 11 bases remaining between them. This CDR3 spans 14 amino acids. DNA of the CDR3: TGTGCCAGCAGCTTAGGACAGCTTAAATATGGCTACACCTTC. Protein sequence: CASSLGQLKYGYTF.

The sample holds a few counts of this clonotype. The CDR3 DNA reads TGTGCCAGCAGCCAGACTGGGCTGCGGGAGACCCAGTACTTC. Its protein product is CASSQTGLRETQYF. The V and J genes are TRBV14 and TRBJ2-5; no firm D call. V was clipped by 3 bases and J by 5 bases, with 13 bases between them. CDR1 is SGHDN and CDR2 is FVKESK in the germline V gene. CDR3 size: 14 residues.

CDR3 nucleotides: TGTGCCAGCAGCTTAGAACGGGGGGCGACCGGCTACACCTTC. It codes for CASSLERGATGYTF. The chain uses TRBV13 and TRBJ1-2, with a tentative D call TRBD1 (6 bases). Deletions cut 1 base from V and 8 bases from J, with 14 bases between. Germline V CDR1 and CDR2: PRHDT, FYEKMQ (reference sequence). This CDR3 contains 14 residues.

The chain carries TRBV12-3 or TRBV12-4 and TRBJ2-6; 9 nucleotides line up with TRBD1. V was pared by 3 bases and J by 0 bases, with 6 bases of the junction left unmatched. CDR3 length: 18 residues. The CDR3 region has the DNA TGTGCCAGCAGTTTCCGGGACAGGGTTCACTCTGGGGCCAACGTCCTGACTTTC. This encodes CASSFRDRVHSGANVLTF.

This clonotype was detected only a few times. The rearrangement joins TRBV4-2 to TRBJ2-2; tentatively, D is TRBD1 or TRBD2 (6 bases each). Trimming left V 1 base short and J 0 bases short, with 12 bases between. This CDR3 region has 17 residues. The germline gives CDR1 LGHNA, CDR2 YNFKEQ. CDR3 in DNA: TGTGCCAGCAGCCAAGCCCTCGGGGGCGCGAACACCGGGGAGCTGTTTTTT. Translated, it gives CASSQALGGANTGELFF.

V usage is TRBV6-2 or TRBV6-3 and J usage is TRBJ1-2; D might be TRBD1 (6 bases). In germline, CDR1 is MNHEY, CDR2 SVGEGT. Trimming pared 6 bases from V and 4 bases from J, leaving 12 bases between. The CDR3 runs to 13 residues. CDR3 sequence: CASRLTGSYGYTF. CDR3 in DNA: TGTGCCAGCAGACTTACAGGGAGCTATGGCTACACCTTC.

The table lists this clonotype with a few counts. The genes are TRBV12-3 or TRBV12-4 and TRBJ1-2; no firm D call. Trimming removed 5 bases from V and 0 bases from J, with 19 bases in between. There are 17 residues in the CDR3. The CDR3 DNA sequence: TGTGCCAGCAGTCCCCGGGTCAGACTAATAGCTAACTATGGCTACACCTTC. Protein sequence: CASSPRVRLIANYGYTF.

The CDR3 region is CASSSPPGNYGYTF. The CDR3 DNA follows: TGTGCCAGCAGCTCCCCCCCCGGGAACTATGGCTACACCTTC. The rearrangement uses TRBV7-2 and TRBJ1-2; D is unresolved. This CDR3 is 14 amino acids long. The ends were cut back, 4 bases at V and 2 bases at J, with 11 bases in the middle. Germline CDR1 SGHTA, CDR2 FQGNSA.

This clonotype was seen only once. The chain recombines TRBV2 with TRBJ2-4; weak D call: TRBD1 (5 bases). The DNA end favors TRBJ2-7, so the J call may be wrong. The CDR3 runs to 13 residues. Germline CDR1 reads SNHLY; CDR2 reads FYNNEI. The CDR3 reads CASSEQGIHEQYF. The CDR3 DNA is TGTGCCAGCAGTGAACAGGGTATCCACGAGCAGTACTTC.

The chain has TRBV4-3 and TRBJ2-7; D gene uncertain. The CDR3 is 14 amino acids. V lost 0 bases, J lost 3 bases, and 9 bases lay in between. CDR1 is LGHNA, CDR2 YSLEER, per germline. The CDR3 sequence: CASSQDWPGYEQYF. In DNA, the CDR3 is TGCGCCAGCAGCCAAGATTGGCCGGGCTACGAGCAGTACTTC.

This clonotype has more than one count but fewer than ten. The chain employs TRBV4-3 and TRBJ2-7; D is perhaps TRBD2 (7 bases). The CDR3 is 16 amino acids. V was clipped by 1 base and J by 5 bases, with 18 bases between them. In germline, CDR1 is LGHNA, CDR2 YSLEER. CDR3 bases: TGCGCCAGCAGCCAAGTGCCCCGGGGGGCGCTCAACGAGCAGTACTTC. Amino acids: CASSQVPRGALNEQYF.

The J gene is TRBJ2-7, the V gene TRBV7-2; TRBD1 matches at 9 bases. V shed 2 bases and J 0 bases; nucleotides not matched to a gene: 5. Germline V lookup: CDR1 SGHTA, CDR2 FQGNSA. This CDR3 is 16 amino acids long. The CDR3 nucleotides read TGTGCCAGCAGCTTAATCACAGGGGGCAGCTCCTACGAGCAGTACTTC. This encodes CASSLITGGSSYEQYF.

The gene calls are TRBV6-5 and TRBJ2-3; D tentatively reads TRBD1 or TRBD2 (5 bases each). The CDR3 runs to 15 residues. Germline-derived CDR1 and CDR2 are MNHEY and SVGAGI. The germline V and J ends were trimmed by 5 bases and 5 bases, with 17 bases remaining between them. CDR3 sequence reads: CASSVGTAGRDTQYF. CDR3 nucleotide sequence: TGTGCCAGCAGTGTGGGGACGGCGGGCAGAGATACGCAGTATTTT.

The chain joins TRBV20-1 to TRBJ1-3; D not resolved. Germline V lookup: CDR1 DFQATT, CDR2 SNEGSKA (reference sequence). CDR3 length: 16 residues. Between the trimmed V and J ends, which lost 1 base and 0 bases, there was a span of 13 bases. CDR3 amino acids: CSARAKDGVSGNTIYF. The CDR3 bases are TGCAGTGCTAGAGCTAAGGACGGGGTCTCTGGAAACACCATATATTTT.

There are a few counts of this clonotype. The chain uses TRBV4-3 and TRBJ2-1; 9 bases agree with TRBD2. This CDR3 spans 16 amino acids. Trimming took 4 bases from V and 5 from J; bases not matched to a gene: 9. Germline V gives CDR1 LGHNA, CDR2 YSLEER. CDR3 residues: CASSLLAGLPNNEQFF. CDR3 DNA sequence: TGCGCCAGCAGCCTCCTAGCGGGACTTCCTAACAATGAGCAGTTCTTC.

This clonotype was seen more than once but under ten times. The chain employs TRBV28 and TRBJ2-4; possibly TRBD1 or TRBD2 for D (6 bases each). Germline values: CDR1 MDHEN, CDR2 SYDVKM. The CDR3 has 16 residues. With 6 bases removed from V and 8 bases from J, the gap between germline ends came to 23 bases. In DNA form, the CDR3 reads TGTGCCAGCAGGCCTTGGGGGGCGCGAACCATGGACATTCAGTACTTC. Translation gives CASRPWGARTMDIQYF.

This clonotype was seen many times. The V call is TRBV5-1, the J call TRBJ1-2; no definite D call. Looked up from germline, CDR1 is SGHRS and CDR2 is YFSETQ. The CDR3 covers 13 residues. V was cut by 0 bases and J by 2 bases, with 5 bases left in between. Here the CDR3 reads CASSLVENYGYTF. The DNA for the CDR3 is TGCGCCAGCAGCTTGGTCGAGAACTATGGCTACACCTTC. The full variable domain, completed using reference TRBV5-1 and TRBJ1-2, is KAGVTQTPRYLIKTRGQQVTLSCSPISGHRSVSWYQQTPGQGLQFLFEYFSETQRNKGNFPGRFSGRQFSNSRSEMNVSTLELGDSALYLCASSLVENYGYTFGSGTRLTVV.

This clonotype was counted only a few times. The CDR3 region has the DNA TGTGCCAGCAGTTTCACAGGGTTTGGCTACACCTTC. It codes for CASSFTGFGYTF. The genes are TRBV27 and TRBJ1-2; a weak D match, TRBD1 (6 bases). Looked up from germline, CDR1 is MNHEY and CDR2 is SMNVEV (reference sequence). Trimming stripped 3 bases from V and 7 bases from J, with 9 bases between. CDR3 length: 12 amino acids.

The rearrangement uses TRBV4-1 and TRBJ2-7; 10 bases line up with TRBD1. CDR1 is MGHRA, CDR2 YSYEKL, per germline. Unmatched junction bases numbered 4, after V lost 1 base and J lost 4 bases. This CDR3 spans 15 amino acids. The CDR3 here is CASSQGTGGLYEQYF. CDR3 bases: TGCGCCAGCAGCCAAGGGACAGGGGGTTTATACGAGCAGTACTTC.

A few counts support this clonotype. Here the CDR3 DNA reads TGCAGCGTTCTACCAGGGTCGACAGATACGCAGTATTTT. Its translation is CSVLPGSTDTQYF. The V gene is TRBV29-1, the J gene TRBJ2-3; a possible D gene is TRBD1 (5 bases). The germline V gene encodes CDR1 SQVTM and CDR2 ANQGSEA. The CDR3 consists of 13 residues. V was cut by 5 bases and J by 3 bases, with 12 bases left in between.

This clonotype was picked up a small number of times. V and J are TRBV27 and TRBJ1-2; 7 nucleotides align to TRBD1. Germline trimming cut 4 bases from V and 4 bases from J; bases unmatched to any gene: 6. The CDR3 is made up of 14 amino acids. The germline gives CDR1 MNHEY, CDR2 SMNVEV (reference sequence). The CDR3 DNA reads TGTGCCAGCAGTTCCTCGGGACAGATCTATGGCTACACCTTC. Amino acids: CASSSSGQIYGYTF.

This clonotype was recorded a few times. This sequence joins TRBV20-1 and TRBJ1-2, with D hard to call. V was shortened by 0 bases and J by 4 bases, with 12 bases between the two germline ends. Germline CDR1 reads DFQATT; CDR2 reads SNEGSKA (reference sequence). The CDR3 covers 14 residues. The CDR3, as DNA: TGCAGTGCTAGAGACGATCTCAGGAGCTATGGCTACACCTTC. Protein sequence: CSARDDLRSYGYTF.

This clonotype has a handful of counts. The rearrangement joins TRBV28 to TRBJ1-5, with 8 positions matching TRBD1. Per the germline V gene, CDR1 is MDHEN and CDR2 is SYDVKM. J lost 5 bases, V lost 8 bases, and 5 bases had no gene match. This CDR3 has 13 residues. The CDR3 region has the DNA TGTGCCAGCCGGCAGGGGGCGGATCAGCCCCAGCATTTT. Its protein is CASRQGADQPQHF.

This clonotype was observed once. The rearrangement joins TRBV28 to TRBJ2-4; either TRBD1 or TRBD2 may fit D (5 bases each). From germline, CDR1 is MDHEN and CDR2 SYDVKM. CDR3 length: 15 residues. V was trimmed by 2 bases and J by 6 bases, leaving 14 bases between them. The CDR3 reads CASSLVGSGGNIQYF. CDR3 bases: TGTGCCAGCAGTTTAGTAGGGAGTGGGGGAAACATTCAGTACTTC. The complete variable domain, with remaining parts taken from reference TRBV28 and TRBJ2-4, reads DVKVTQSSRYLVKRTGEKVFLECVQDMDHENMFWYRQDPGLGLRLIYFSYDVKMKEKGDIPEGYSVSREKKERFSLILESASTNQTSMYLCASSLVGSGGNIQYFGAGTRLSVL.

This chain uses TRBV6-2 or TRBV6-3 with TRBJ1-5; 8 positions agree with TRBD1. The CDR3 spans 16 residues. V lost 6 bases, J lost 4 bases, and 11 bases stayed unmatched. Germline V gives CDR1 MNHEY, CDR2 SVGEGT. Written as DNA, the CDR3 is TGTGCCAGCAGACGAATGGACAGGGCCGTAAATCAGCCCCAGCATTTT. This gives the protein CASRRMDRAVNQPQHF.

CDR3 loop: CSVEDIGTGMDEQYF. The CDR3 DNA reads as TGCAGCGTTGAAGATATAGGGACAGGGATGGATGAGCAGTACTTC. The chain couples TRBV29-1 to TRBJ2-7; 9 nucleotides match TRBD1. V lost 0 bases to trimming and J lost 7 bases; unmatched junction nucleotides: 10. The germline gives CDR1 SQVTM, CDR2 ANQGSEA. This CDR3 has 15 residues.

The chain employs TRBV5-1 and TRBJ2-1; TRBD2 matches at 10 bases. This CDR3 has 15 amino acids. Per the germline V gene, CDR1 is SGHRS and CDR2 is YFSETQ. The V segment lost 2 bases and the J segment 7 bases; nucleotides outside the gene matches: 6. CDR3 coding DNA: TGCGCCAGCAGCTTCGCTAGCGGGGGCCAAAATGAGCAGTTCTTC. Amino acids: CASSFASGGQNEQFF.